This T cell receptor (beta chain) emerged from a study of cytomegalovirus exposure and HLA in healthy donors (dated by TCRdb to about 2017). About the study as a whole: According to an earlier analysis of a few hundred of the donors, 150 million to 200 million T cells yielded some 110 million unique TCR beta sequences and 276 Gb of sequence data. Roughly 310 gigabases of sequencing data and tens of millions of unique TCR sequences were included in an early release covering over 600 HLA-typed donors. Of the approximately 400 genotyped donors, about 80% fell in the genetic ancestry cluster associated with self-reported Caucasian donors. The aim of the study was to test whether cataloging public T cell receptors could identify signatures of past pathogen exposure. Using immunosequencing, the study profiled T cell repertoires from roughly 650 subjects and related those repertoires to cytomegalovirus serostatus. Along with the approximately 700-subject first cohort, a separate validation cohort of over a hundred different subjects was used. The study combined high-throughput TCR immunosequencing, statistical association of individual TCRs with disease status, and machine learning to predict cytomegalovirus infection status. A later analysis re-examined previously published TCR beta repertoires from roughly 650 donors and added high-resolution HLA genotyping to investigate patterns of TCR occurrence. Rather than using new phenotypic data, the later analysis identified candidate immune exposures from TCR beta sequences and from how often those sequences occurred across donors. In an earlier analysis of 587 of the donors, high-throughput TCR beta sequencing was used to judge whether each TCR beta V gene segment behaved as functional or pseudogenic. Donor age, sex, ethnicity and CMV serostatus were compiled alongside the repertoire data. Genome-wide SNP genotypes for about 65% of the roughly 670 donors were used in a later genetic analysis, which treated that subset as a discovery cohort. Every repertoire in the discovery cohort had been generated on one and the same sequencing platform. Class I and class II HLA loci were covered by the typing at four-digit resolution. The number of donors typed differed by locus, with roughly 620-630 for A, B, C, DRB1 and DQB1, more than 500 for DQA1, about 610 for DPA1, and 472 for DPB1. Four or five DR-DQ haplotypes were treated as single units for association and clustering because of strong linkage in the cohort. On average, roughly 250,000 unique TCR beta nucleotide sequences were sequenced per donor among 350 to 400 genotyped donors of the cohort, with about 19% of those sequences being non-productive.

Trimming takes 3 bases off V and 1 base off J; junction bases not matched to a gene: 6. Taken from the germline V gene, the CDR1 and CDR2 loops are SGDLS and YYNGEE. CDR3 length: 15 amino acids, cysteine to phenylalanine. The retained sequence is limited to the CDR3, 45 bases, with the frame set at the first base. Libraries were constructed by the immunoSEQ multiplex PCR assay. For the multiplex PCR, a mixture combining 60 forward primers for TCR Vbeta segments and 13 reverse primers for TCR Jbeta segments was used. A multiplex PCR assay on genomic DNA amplified the CDR3 region of rearranged TCR beta genes. On the Illumina HiSeq System, the amplified TCR beta libraries were sequenced as 87-base-pair reads. Regarding the original processing steps: Across the 600 to 700 repertoires, a later analysis counted around 80 million unique TCR beta chains, some 11 million of which were shared by at least two donors. A nearest-neighbor algorithm error-corrected the raw reads and collapsed the reads into unique sequences, merging closely related sequences to remove PCR and sequencing errors. CDR3 sequences were aligned to IMGT reference sequences to assign V, D and J gene segments. Each retained sequence needed at least a six-nucleotide match to both a V gene segment and a J gene segment. A rearrangement counted as productive if the CDR3 had no stop codons and remained in frame with V and J, and every other rearrangement counted as non-productive. Following IMGT convention, CDR3 was defined as the stretch from the second conserved V-encoded cysteine up to the conserved J-encoded phenylalanine. The earlier analysis of roughly 590 of the donors excluded sequences that lacked an unambiguous match to a single V gene segment. In an earlier analysis of about 590 of the donors, a V segment was called functional when productive rearrangements were above 56.7%, and segregating when the standard deviation between donors exceeded 5%. A statistical classification framework was built for diagnosing cytomegalovirus status from the catalog of TCR beta chain sequences. In a later analysis, V and J genes were assigned by comparing TCR nucleotide sequences against IMGT/GENE-DB human TR gene sequences. A later analysis assigned CDR3 sequences and most-parsimonious VDJ recombination scenarios with the TCRdist pipeline. A later analysis defined each TCR beta chain by its CDR3 amino acid sequence plus V-gene family, and excluded reads lacking a unique V-gene family. In a later analysis, 550 to 650 highly shared, low-generation-probability nucleotide sequences were removed to address suspected cross-contamination and a sequencing artifact. In a later analysis, a clonal expansion index was calculated for each public chain from normalized within-repertoire ranks of inferred template counts. In a later analysis, generation probabilities were computed with a VDJ recombination model fitted to out-of-frame rearrangements, and the resulting probabilities were checked against IGoR. In a later analysis, TCR-TCR, TCR-HLA and TCR-CMV co-occurrence was scored with hypergeometric tests, and a repertoire-size bias correction was applied to TCR pairs. In a later analysis, false discovery rates were estimated by permuting HLA or CMV assignments 20 times. In a later analysis, co-occurring TCRs were grouped using DBSCAN, with TCRdist sequence similarity added in when clustering inside HLA-allele-positive subsets. Repertoires with fewer than 30,000 or more than 120,000 public chains, plus five repertoires with anomalous nucleotide sharing, were excluded from co-occurrence clustering. TCRdb provides this immuneACCESS table in a form limited to in-frame rearrangements. Some clones are lacking; in checked studies, under half of them reflect an unresolved V gene, and why the rest are absent is not known. The D gene and trimming were derived from the DNA, and the V and J assignments and clone size from that table. In this sample the table shows about 140,000 clones, about four fifths of which occur a single time. Approximately 1.3% of the sample is held by the ten biggest clonotypes.

General conclusions and limits of the study: A cluster of highly shared sequence variants was judged likely to represent a technical artifact of the sequencing pipeline. The authors suggested that the approach could potentially be generalized to other disease states and immunological phenotypes. Cytomegalovirus status was reported to be diagnosed by the classifier with high specificity and sensitivity in both the original and validation cohorts. When HLA alleles, especially DR and DQ, strongly co-occurred, attributing TCR associations to individual alleles was difficult. A later analysis found that TCR association rates varied across HLA loci, with DRB1 alleles showing the most associated TCRs and HLA-C alleles the fewest. A further reported finding was that TCR beta sequences accurately predicted the HLA-A and HLA-B alleles for most subjects in the first cohort. In a later analysis, about 17,000 TCR beta sequences were associated with specific HLA alleles at a false discovery rate of 0.05. HLA typing was unavailable for some donors at each locus, so association tests used only the typed subset. In vitro tests confirmed that three of the cytomegalovirus-associated TCR beta chains recognize cytomegalovirus antigens. A later analysis found that HLA-associated TCR beta chains were more clonally expanded and had lower generation probabilities than equally common non-associated chains. Presence/absence analyses assumed roughly uniform sequencing depth across donors, an assumption that may not hold. CMV serostatus was the only immune exposure information available for the cohort. Linkage disequilibrium might explain the correlated functional status among segregating V segments, but an unknown experimental factor could not be ruled out. A later genetic analysis associated a missense DCLRE1C variant with V-gene and J-gene trimming of TCR beta chains, and an independent cohort replicated the association. The study gave a list of around 170 TCR beta chains associated with cytomegalovirus. Some IMGT-functional V segments, including TRBV6-2 and TRBV6-3, could not be distinguished by the 87-base-pair reads and were therefore excluded. This cohort had only TCR beta chains sequenced, and the lack of alpha or paired-chain data limited which features could be detected. Because counts were too low, 15 to 20 rarely observed V segments, including chromosome 9 orphons, were excluded from the earlier analysis of roughly 580 of the donors. Several of the top co-occurrence clusters appeared to be linked to parvovirus B19, influenza, CMV and Epstein-Barr virus, according to a later analysis. According to a later analysis, most CMV-associated TCR beta chains appeared to be HLA-restricted, and the HLA associations seemed to be driven largely by CMV exposure. Most TCR sequences were observed very rarely across donors, whereas some public TCRs were present in many individuals. Broadly in line with IMGT annotations, most TCR beta V segments showed up in productive rearrangements about 87% or about 30% of the time in an earlier analysis of several hundred of the donors. A later genetic analysis reported fewer N-insertions in productive TCRs among donors in an Asian-associated ancestry cluster than the roughly 690-donor mean.

The cohort comprised approximately 700 healthy bone marrow donors. At the time of sampling, every cohort member was nominally healthy, though immune exposures that went unrecorded were likely present. The donor was CMV seropositive and belonged to the group of over 250 seropositive cohort members. A peripheral blood sample was provided by each donor, and peripheral blood mononuclear cells were used for TCR beta sequencing. The Qiagen DNeasy Blood Extraction Kit was used to extract genomic DNA from the blood cell samples. Details on this clone: The specificity of this receptor is unknown. No much larger clone exists at a distance of one base, and base qualities are not known.

The rearrangement combines TRBV9 with TRBJ1-2, with 7 bases aligning to TRBD1. What was sequenced was PBMCs. The origin of this receptor is a male donor in good health and CMV-seropositive. The base sequence is TGTGCCAGCAGCGAGGCAGGGGGGAATAACTATGGCTACACCTTC. This yields the protein CASSEAGGNNYGYTF.